A selection of T cell receptor beta chains follows, all from one sample in a study of PD-1 blockade in mismatch repair-deficient tumors. Profiled with immunoSEQ multiplex PCR; TCRdb holds only in-frame clones, not every one. The sample yields about 40,000 clones, roughly 84% seen once. Material: peripheral blood, obtained 76 weeks after starting pembrolizumab. These receptors came from an adult with mismatch repair-deficient cancer. Both conserved end residues are part of each CDR3. Where a row states a size, it is once, few, many or the class of an expanded clone; other rows omit it.

>TRBJ1-1|once|TRBV27
CASSLCPLGDRGLYTEAFF
>TRBJ2-2|once|TRBV6-6
CASSSEWTGELFF
>TRBJ2-1|NA|TRBV7-9
CASSRGLGVFEQFF
>TRBJ1-1|few|TRBV21-1
CASSNESGGVSWTEAFF
>TRBJ2-1|NA|TRBV11-2
CASSSGTVVYNEQFF
>TRBJ1-2|NA|TRBV2
CASSEFRGTDYGYTF
>TRBJ2-3|NA|TRBV18
CASSPLSTDTQYF
>TRBJ2-7|NA|TRBV14
CASSETGFIYEQYF
>TRBJ2-3|once|TRBV11-2
CASSPPGLAGDTDTQYF
>TRBJ2-7|NA|TRBV9
CASSGGLAGVHEQYF
>TRBJ2-1|NA|TRBV12-2
CASRPYLCYEQFF
>TRBJ1-1|NA|TRBV2
CASRTDRNTEAFF
>TRBJ2-3|few|TRBV7-9
CASSDIFGASTDTQYF
>TRBJ1-5|NA|TRBV7-8
CATTKIGNQPQHF
>TRBJ2-7|few|TRBV29-1
CSVEAGAGEQYF
>TRBJ1-5|NA|TRBV27
CASSLGGWDQPQHF
>TRBJ2-1|NA|TRBV9
CASSVVGSGSYNEQFF
>TRBJ2-3|NA|TRBV11-3
CASSLVGRAGAFTDTQYF
>TRBJ1-1|NA|TRBV5-4
CASSLGTRSLLNTEAFF
>TRBJ2-7|NA|TRBV6-1
CASSEDGGLNSYEQYF
>TRBJ1-2|few|TRBV5-1
CASSLVQGRSIDGYTF
>TRBJ1-2|few|TRBV28
CASNSGSPNYGYTF
>TRBJ2-5|NA|TRBV19
CASSIAVVQETQYF
>TRBJ2-1|NA|TRBV7-3
CASAGTSGRNEQFF
>TRBJ2-1|NA|TRBV14
CASSQEQGSGRASYNEQFF
>TRBJ2-3|NA|TRBV5-1
CASSPLAGGPDTQYF
>TRBJ2-3|NA|TRBV28
CASSLFASGRVTDTQYF
>TRBJ2-7|NA|TRBV18
CASSRQGNDEQYF
>TRBJ2-1|NA|TRBV5-1
CASSLNGALAGTGQFF
>TRBJ1-2|NA|TRBV19
CASSSGTGRLANYGYTF
>TRBJ1-5|once|TRBV2
CASSEGGQPNQPQHF
>TRBJ2-2|once|TRBV30
CAWSHGLAGSVGELFF
>TRBJ1-2|NA|TRBV7-3
CASSPTRGQGYTF
>TRBJ2-1|NA|TRBV7-2
CASSLALSGTIHNEQFF
>TRBJ1-5|NA|TRBV11-3
CASSLGERSAGGNQPQHF
>TRBJ2-7|NA|TRBV10-3
CAIRETGSSYEQYF
>TRBJ1-2|NA|TRBV13
CASSSSRGVGYTF
>TRBJ2-7|NA|TRBV6-5
CASSYSSQGGGEQYF
>TRBJ1-2|few|TRBV7-2
CASSPGQTFYGYTF
>TRBJ2-6|NA|TRBV21-1
CASSNGIGGAGANVLTF
>TRBJ2-1|once|TRBV5-1
CASRPGTGGYEQFF
>TRBJ1-1|NA|TRBV21-1
CASSKALWTGADTEAFF
>TRBJ2-1|NA|TRBV19
CASSIVGTPGLAGEQFF
>TRBJ1-2|NA|TRBV4-1
CASSQFRGGEGYGYTF
>TRBJ1-2|NA|TRBV4-1
CASSRTRVEENYGYTF
>TRBJ2-2|NA|TRBV5-1
CASSLRGGENTGELFF
>TRBJ2-7|once|TRBV19
CAKPGHCYEQYF
>TRBJ1-1|NA|TRBV6-1
CASSGQGARTEAFF
>TRBJ2-1|NA|TRBV5-4
CASSPARILNEQFF
>TRBJ2-2|NA|TRBV27
CASSLSGQGYTGELFF
>TRBJ1-1|NA|TRBV7-6
CASSSTQGALQEAFF
>TRBJ2-2|NA|TRBV7-3
CASSVSGWTGELFF
>TRBJ1-1|once|TRBV5-5
CASSLEGKNTEAFF